This T cell receptor (beta chain) comes out of a study of T cell responses to AZD1222 COVID-19 vaccine. Only in-frame clones appear in the TCRdb table, and some are missing; sequencing was by immunoSEQ multiplex PCR. Of more than 100,000 clones in the sample, about 85% were seen once. V was cut by 2 bases and J by 6 bases, with 20 bases left in between. CDR3 length: 17 amino acids. CDR1 is SGHTA, CDR2 FQGTGA, per germline. The study, taken as a whole, reports: No repertoire was sampled before or during the peak T cell response, only after it. Reports say nearly half of spike-specific TCRs go after unmutated variant regions.

Comment on this clone: The antigen remains unidentified.

The source of this sequence is an adult in good health. The input for sequencing was peripheral blood, taken on day 0 of AZD1222 vaccination. The V and J genes are TRBV7-3 and TRBJ2-1; unclear D gene. The CDR3 spells CASSLVAGWHPGNEQFF. In DNA form, the CDR3 reads TGTGCCAGCAGCTTAGTGGCAGGTTGGCATCCCGGCAATGAGCAGTTCTTC.